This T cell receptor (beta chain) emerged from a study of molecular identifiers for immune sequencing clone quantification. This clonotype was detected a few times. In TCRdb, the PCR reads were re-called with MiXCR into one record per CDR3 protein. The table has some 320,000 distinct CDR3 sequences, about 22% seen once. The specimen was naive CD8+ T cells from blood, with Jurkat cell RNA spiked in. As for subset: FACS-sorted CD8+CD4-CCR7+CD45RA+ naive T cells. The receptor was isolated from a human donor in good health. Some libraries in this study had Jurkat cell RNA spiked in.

In DNA, the CDR3 is TGTGCCAGCTATACTAATCAGGGGGCCGGGGTAGCAGATACGCAGTATTTT. Translating gives CASYTNQGAGVADTQYF. The chain has TRBV2 and TRBJ2-3; 8 bases are a match to TRBD1. CDR3 length: 17 residues. Germline trimming cut 8 bases from V and 4 bases from J; bases unmatched to any gene: 17. Germline V gives CDR1 SNHLY, CDR2 FYNNEI.